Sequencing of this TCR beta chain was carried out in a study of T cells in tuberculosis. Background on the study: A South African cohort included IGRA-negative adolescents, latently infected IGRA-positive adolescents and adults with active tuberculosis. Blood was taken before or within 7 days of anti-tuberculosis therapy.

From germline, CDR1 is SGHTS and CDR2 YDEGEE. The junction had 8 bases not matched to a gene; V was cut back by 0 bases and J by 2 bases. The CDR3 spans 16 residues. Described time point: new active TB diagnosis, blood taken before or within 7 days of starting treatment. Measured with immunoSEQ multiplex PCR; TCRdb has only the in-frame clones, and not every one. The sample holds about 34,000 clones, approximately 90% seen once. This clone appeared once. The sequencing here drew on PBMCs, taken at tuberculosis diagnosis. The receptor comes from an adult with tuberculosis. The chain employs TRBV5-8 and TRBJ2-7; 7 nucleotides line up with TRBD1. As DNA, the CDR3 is TGTGCCAGCAGCTTGGGCCCGACAGGGCCTCCCTACGAGCAGTACGTC. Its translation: CASSLGPTGPPYEQYV.